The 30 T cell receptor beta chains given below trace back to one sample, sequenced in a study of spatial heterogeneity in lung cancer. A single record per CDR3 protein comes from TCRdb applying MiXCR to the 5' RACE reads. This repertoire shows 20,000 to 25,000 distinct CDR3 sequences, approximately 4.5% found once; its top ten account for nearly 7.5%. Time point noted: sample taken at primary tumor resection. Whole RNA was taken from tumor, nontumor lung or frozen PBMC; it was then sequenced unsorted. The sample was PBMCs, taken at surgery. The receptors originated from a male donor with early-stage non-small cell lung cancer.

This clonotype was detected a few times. The CDR3 region is CASSPIPENGELFF. In nucleotides, the CDR3 is TGTGCCAGCTCACCTATCCCGGAGAACGGGGAGCTGTTTTTT. The chain is built from TRBV18 and TRBJ2-2; D unresolved. This CDR3 region has 14 residues. Germline V gene lookup returns CDR1 KGHSH and CDR2 LQKENI. V dropped 3 bases and J dropped 7 bases, with 12 bases sitting between them.

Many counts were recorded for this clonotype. CDR3: CASRSGSKDEQFF. For the CDR3, the DNA is TGTGCCAGTCGGAGCGGCTCGAAGGATGAGCAGTTCTTC. The gene calls are TRBV19 and TRBJ2-1; D may be TRBD2 (5 bases). The CDR3 runs 13 residues. V was shortened by 8 bases and J by 8 bases, with 16 bases between the two germline ends. Germline V gene sequence: CDR1 LNHDA, CDR2 SQIVND (reference sequence).

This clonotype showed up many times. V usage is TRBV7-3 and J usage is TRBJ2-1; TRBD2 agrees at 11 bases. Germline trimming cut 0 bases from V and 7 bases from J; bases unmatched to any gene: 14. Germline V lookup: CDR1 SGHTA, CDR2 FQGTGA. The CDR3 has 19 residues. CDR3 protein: CASSLTVLAGVDWLNEQFF. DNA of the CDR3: TGTGCCAGCAGCTTAACGGTACTAGCGGGGGTCGATTGGTTGAATGAGCAGTTCTTC.

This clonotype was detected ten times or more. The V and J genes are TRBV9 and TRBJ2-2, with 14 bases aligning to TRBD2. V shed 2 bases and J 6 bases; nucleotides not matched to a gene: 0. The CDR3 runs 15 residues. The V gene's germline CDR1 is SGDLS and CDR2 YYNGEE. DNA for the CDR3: TGTGCCAGCAGCGTGACTAGCGGGAGGGCCGGGGAGCTGTTTTTT. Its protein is CASSVTSGRAGELFF.

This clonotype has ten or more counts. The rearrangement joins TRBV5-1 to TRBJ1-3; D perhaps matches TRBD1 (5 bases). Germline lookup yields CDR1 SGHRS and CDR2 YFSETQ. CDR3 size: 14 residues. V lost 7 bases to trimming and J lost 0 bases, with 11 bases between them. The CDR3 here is CASQTGSSGNTIYF. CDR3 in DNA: TGCGCCAGCCAAACAGGTAGCTCTGGAAACACCATATATTTT.

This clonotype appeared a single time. The DNA of the CDR3 is TGTGCCACCAGCACCCGCCCCTCGGGGGGGGGCTTCGATGAGCAGTTCTTC. This sequence encodes CATSTRPSGGGFDEQFF. This chain connects TRBV15 to TRBJ2-1; 8 nucleotides line up with TRBD2. Trimming cost V 4 bases and J 8 bases; bases outside gene matches: 16. Germline V lookup: CDR1 LNHNV, CDR2 YYDKDF (reference sequence). CDR3 length equals 17 residues.

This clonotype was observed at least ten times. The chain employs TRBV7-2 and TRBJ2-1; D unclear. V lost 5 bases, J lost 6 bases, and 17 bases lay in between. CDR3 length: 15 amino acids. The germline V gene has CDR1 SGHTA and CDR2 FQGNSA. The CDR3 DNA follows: TGTGCCAGCAGCCTTAGACTCGGCACTCGCAATGAGCAGTTCTTC. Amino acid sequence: CASSLRLGTRNEQFF. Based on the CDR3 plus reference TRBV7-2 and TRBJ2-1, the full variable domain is GAGVSQSPSNKVTEKGKDVELRCDPISGHTALYWYRQSLGQGLEFLIYFQGNSAPDKSGLPSDRFSAERTGGSVSTLTIQRTQQEDSAVYLCASSLRLGTRNEQFFGPGTRLTVL.

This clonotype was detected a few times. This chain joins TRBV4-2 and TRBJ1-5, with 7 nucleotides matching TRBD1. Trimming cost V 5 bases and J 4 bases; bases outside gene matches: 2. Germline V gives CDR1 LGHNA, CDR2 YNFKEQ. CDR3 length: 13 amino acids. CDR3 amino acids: CASSSGGNQPQHF. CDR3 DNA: TGTGCCAGCAGCTCAGGGGGGAATCAGCCCCAGCATTTT.

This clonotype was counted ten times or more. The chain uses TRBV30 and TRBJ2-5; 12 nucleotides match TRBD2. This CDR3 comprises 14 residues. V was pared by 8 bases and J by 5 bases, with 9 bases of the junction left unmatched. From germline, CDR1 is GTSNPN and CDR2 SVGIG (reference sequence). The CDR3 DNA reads TGTGCCCGAAGGACTAGCGGGACGGGGGAGACCCAGTACTTC. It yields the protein CARRTSGTGETQYF. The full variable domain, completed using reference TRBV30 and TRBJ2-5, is SQTIHQWPATLVQPVGSPLSLECTVEGTSNPNLYWYRQAAGRGLQLLFYSVGIGQISSEVPQNLSASRPQDRQFILSSKKLLLSDSGFYLCARRTSGTGETQYFGPGTRLLVL.

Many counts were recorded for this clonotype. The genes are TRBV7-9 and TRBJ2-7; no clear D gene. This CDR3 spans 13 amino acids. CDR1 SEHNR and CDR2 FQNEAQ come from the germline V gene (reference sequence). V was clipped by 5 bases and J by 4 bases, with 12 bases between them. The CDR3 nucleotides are TGTGCCAGCAGCCGTGGATGGGGATACGAGCAGTACTTC. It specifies CASSRGWGYEQYF.

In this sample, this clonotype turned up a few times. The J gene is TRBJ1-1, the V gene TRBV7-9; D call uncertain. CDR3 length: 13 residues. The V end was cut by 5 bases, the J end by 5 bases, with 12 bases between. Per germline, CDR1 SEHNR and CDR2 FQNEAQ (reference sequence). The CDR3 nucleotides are TGTGCCAGCAGCCCACCCTCGGTAACTGAAGCTTTCTTT. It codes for CASSPPSVTEAFF.

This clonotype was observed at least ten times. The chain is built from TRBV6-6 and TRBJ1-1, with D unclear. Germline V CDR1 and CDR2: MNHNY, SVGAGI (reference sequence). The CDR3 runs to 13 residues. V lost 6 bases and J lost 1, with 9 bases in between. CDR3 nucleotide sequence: TGTGCCAGCAGCCAGATTAAGAACACTGAAGCTTTCTTT. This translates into CASSQIKNTEAFF.

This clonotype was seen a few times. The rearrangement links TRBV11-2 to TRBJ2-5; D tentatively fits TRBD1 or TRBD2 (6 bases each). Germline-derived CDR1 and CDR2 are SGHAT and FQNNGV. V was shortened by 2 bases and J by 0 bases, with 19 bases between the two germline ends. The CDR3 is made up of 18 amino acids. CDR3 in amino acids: CASSLRLGGRLNQETQYF. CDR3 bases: TGTGCCAGCAGCTTAAGATTGGGGGGCCGTCTTAACCAAGAGACCCAGTACTTC.

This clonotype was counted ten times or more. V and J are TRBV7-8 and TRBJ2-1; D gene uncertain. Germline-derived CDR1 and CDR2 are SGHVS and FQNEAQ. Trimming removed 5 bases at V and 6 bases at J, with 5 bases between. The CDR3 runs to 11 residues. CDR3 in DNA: TGTGCCAGCAGCCCTAGCAATGAGCAGTTCTTC. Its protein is CASSPSNEQFF.

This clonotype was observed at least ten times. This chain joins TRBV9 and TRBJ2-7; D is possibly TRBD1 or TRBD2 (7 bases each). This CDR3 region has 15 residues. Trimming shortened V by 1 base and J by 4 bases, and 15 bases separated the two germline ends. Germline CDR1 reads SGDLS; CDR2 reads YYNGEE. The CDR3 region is CASSVSGDSSYEQYF. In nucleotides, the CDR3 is TGTGCCAGCAGCGTAAGCGGGGACAGCTCGTACGAGCAGTACTTC.

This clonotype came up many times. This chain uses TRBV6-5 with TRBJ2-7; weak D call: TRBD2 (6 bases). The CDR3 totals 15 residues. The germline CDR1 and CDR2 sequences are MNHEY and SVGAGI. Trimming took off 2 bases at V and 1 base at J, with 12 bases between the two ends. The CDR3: CASSYLYGGSYEQYF. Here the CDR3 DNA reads TGTGCCAGCAGTTACCTTTACGGGGGTTCCTACGAGCAGTACTTC.

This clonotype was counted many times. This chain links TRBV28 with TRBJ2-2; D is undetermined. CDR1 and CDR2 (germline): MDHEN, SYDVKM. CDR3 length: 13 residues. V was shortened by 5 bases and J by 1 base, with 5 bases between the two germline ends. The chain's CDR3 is CASSKRNTGELFF. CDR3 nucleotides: TGTGCCAGCAGTAAGAGGAACACCGGGGAGCTGTTTTTT. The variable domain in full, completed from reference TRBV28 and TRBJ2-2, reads DVKVTQSSRYLVKRTGEKVFLECVQDMDHENMFWYRQDPGLGLRLIYFSYDVKMKEKGDIPEGYSVSREKKERFSLILESASTNQTSMYLCASSKRNTGELFFGEGSRLTVL.

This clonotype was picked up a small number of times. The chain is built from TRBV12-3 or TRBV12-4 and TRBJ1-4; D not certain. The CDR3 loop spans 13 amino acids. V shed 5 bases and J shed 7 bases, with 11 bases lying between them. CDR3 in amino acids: CASSPRGGEKLFF. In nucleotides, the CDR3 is TGTGCCAGCAGTCCTCGTGGAGGTGAAAAACTGTTTTTT.

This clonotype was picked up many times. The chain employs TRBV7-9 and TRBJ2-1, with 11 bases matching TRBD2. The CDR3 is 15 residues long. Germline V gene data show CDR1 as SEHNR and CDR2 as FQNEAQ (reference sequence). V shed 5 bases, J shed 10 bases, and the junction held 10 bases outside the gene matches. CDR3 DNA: TGTGCCAGCAGCCCGAGGCTAGCGGGAGGAAAAGAGCAGTTCTTC. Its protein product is CASSPRLAGGKEQFF.

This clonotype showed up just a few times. The CDR3 is CASSPRLSGELFF. The CDR3 nucleotides read TGTGCCAGCAGCCCCCGGTTATCAGGGGAGCTGTTTTTT. The rearrangement uses TRBV7-6 and TRBJ2-2; D not certain. This CDR3 has 13 amino acids. Trimming took off 5 bases at V and 8 bases at J, with 12 bases between the two ends. The germline gives CDR1 SGHVS, CDR2 FNYEAQ.

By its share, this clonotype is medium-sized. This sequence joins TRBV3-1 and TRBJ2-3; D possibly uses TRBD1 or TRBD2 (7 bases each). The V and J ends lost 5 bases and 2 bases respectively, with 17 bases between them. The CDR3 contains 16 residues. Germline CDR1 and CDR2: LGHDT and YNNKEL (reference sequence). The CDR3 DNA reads TGTGCCAGCAGCAAAAGCGGGACAGAGTTCACAGATACGCAGTATTTT. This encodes CASSKSGTEFTDTQYF.

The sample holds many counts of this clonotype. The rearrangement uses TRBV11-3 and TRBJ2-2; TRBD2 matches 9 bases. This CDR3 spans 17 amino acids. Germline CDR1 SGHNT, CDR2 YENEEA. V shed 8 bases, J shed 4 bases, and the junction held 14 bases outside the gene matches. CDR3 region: CASASPYETSGTGELFF. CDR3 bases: TGTGCCAGCGCTAGTCCGTACGAGACTAGCGGCACCGGGGAGCTGTTTTTT.

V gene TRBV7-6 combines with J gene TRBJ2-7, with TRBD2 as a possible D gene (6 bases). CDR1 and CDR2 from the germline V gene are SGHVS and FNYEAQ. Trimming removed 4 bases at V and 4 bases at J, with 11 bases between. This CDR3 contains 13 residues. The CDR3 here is CASSSGLGYEQYF. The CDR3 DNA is TGTGCCAGCAGCTCGGGACTGGGGTACGAGCAGTACTTC.

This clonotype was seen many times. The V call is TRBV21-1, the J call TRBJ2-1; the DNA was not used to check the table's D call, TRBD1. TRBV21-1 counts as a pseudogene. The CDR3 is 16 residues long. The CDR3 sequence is CALREGGRGSYNEQFF. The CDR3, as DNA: TGTGCCCTCCGGGAAGGAGGGCGGGGGTCCTACAATGAGCAGTTCTTC.

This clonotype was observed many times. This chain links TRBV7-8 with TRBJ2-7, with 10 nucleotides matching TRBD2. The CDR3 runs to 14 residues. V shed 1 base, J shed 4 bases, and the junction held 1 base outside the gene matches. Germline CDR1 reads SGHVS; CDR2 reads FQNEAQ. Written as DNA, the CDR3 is TGTGCCAGCAGCTTAGGTAGCGGGGGGTACGAGCAGTACTTC. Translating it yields CASSLGSGGYEQYF.

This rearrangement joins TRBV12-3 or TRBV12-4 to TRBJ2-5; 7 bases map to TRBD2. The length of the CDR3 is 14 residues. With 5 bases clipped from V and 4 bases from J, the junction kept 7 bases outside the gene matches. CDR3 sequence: CASSIPGTTETQYF. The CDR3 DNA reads TGTGCCAGCAGTATCCCCGGGACTACAGAGACCCAGTACTTC.

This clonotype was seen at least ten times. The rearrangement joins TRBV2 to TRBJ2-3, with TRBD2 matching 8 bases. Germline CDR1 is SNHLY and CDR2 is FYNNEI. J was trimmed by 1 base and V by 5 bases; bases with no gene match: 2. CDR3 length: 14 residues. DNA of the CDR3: TGTGCCAGCAGTCGTAGCGGGGGCACAGATACGCAGTATTTT. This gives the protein CASSRSGGTDTQYF.

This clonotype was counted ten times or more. This CDR3 is CASRAFGTFSYEQYF. CDR3 nucleotide sequence: TGTGCCAGCAGGGCCTTCGGGACATTCTCCTACGAGCAGTACTTC. V usage is TRBV6-2 or TRBV6-3 and J usage is TRBJ2-7, with a tentative D call TRBD1 (6 bases). This CDR3 has 15 residues. The ends were cut back, 6 bases at V and 0 bases at J, with 15 bases in the middle. From germline, CDR1 is MNHEY and CDR2 SVGEGT.

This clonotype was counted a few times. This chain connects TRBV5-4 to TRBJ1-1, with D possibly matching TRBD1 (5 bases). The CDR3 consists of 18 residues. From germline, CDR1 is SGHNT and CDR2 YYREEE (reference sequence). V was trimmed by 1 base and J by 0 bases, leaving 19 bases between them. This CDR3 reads CASSLWGTSGPMNTEAFF. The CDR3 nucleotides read TGTGCCAGCAGCTTGTGGGGCACATCGGGCCCGATGAACACTGAAGCTTTCTTT.

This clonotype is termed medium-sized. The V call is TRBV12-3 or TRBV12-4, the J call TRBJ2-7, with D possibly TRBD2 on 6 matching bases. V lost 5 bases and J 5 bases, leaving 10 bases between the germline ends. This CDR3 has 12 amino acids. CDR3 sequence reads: CASSPGRNEQYF. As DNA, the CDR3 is TGTGCCAGCAGTCCTGGGAGGAACGAGCAGTACTTC.